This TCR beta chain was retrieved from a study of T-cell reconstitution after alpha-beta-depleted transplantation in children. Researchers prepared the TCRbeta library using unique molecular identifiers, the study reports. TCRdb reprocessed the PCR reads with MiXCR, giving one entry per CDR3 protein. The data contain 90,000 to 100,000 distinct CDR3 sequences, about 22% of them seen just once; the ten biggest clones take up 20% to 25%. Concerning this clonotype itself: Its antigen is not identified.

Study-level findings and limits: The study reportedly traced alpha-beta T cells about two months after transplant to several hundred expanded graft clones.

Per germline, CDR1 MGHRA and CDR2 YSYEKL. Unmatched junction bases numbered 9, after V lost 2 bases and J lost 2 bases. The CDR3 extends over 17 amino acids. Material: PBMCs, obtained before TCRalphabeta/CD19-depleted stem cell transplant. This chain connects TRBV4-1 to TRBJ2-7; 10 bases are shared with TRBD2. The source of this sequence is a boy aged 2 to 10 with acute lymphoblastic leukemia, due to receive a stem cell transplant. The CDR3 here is CASSQILAGWGAYEQYF. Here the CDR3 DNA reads TGCGCCAGCAGCCAAATACTAGCGGGATGGGGGGCCTACGAGCAGTACTTC.